The 22 T cell receptor beta chains below all came from one sample that was sequenced in a study of vaccination and CD4 T cells after COVID-19. As to treatment: roughly 10-day PBMC culture with coronavirus spike peptide pools or control peptides (ViraFEST assay). Prior to the COVID-19 pandemic (2011-2018), the unexposed donor's CD4+ T cells were collected. No antigen has been identified for these receptors. With the Oncomine TCR Beta short-read assay, DNA from cultured CD4+ T cells was sequenced. TCRdb ran MiXCR on the PCR reads and lists one entry per CDR3 protein. In the table there are 2,500 to 3,000 distinct CDR3 sequences, 30% to 45% of which are singletons. The material sequenced was CD4+ T cells from blood, cultured in vitro. Receptors were obtained from a human donor in good health.

The V and J genes are TRBV6-5 and TRBJ1-1; the D is unclear. The CDR3 sequence is 16 residues long. Trimming took off 0 bases at V and 1 base at J, with 12 bases between the two ends. Looked up from germline, CDR1 is MNHEY and CDR2 is SVGAGI. As DNA, the CDR3 is TGTGCCAGCAGTTACTCGATTGGGAGGCAGAACACTGAAGCTTTCTTT. It is translated as CASSYSIGRQNTEAFF.

V is TRBV20-1 and J is TRBJ2-3; 11 nucleotides align to TRBD1. This CDR3 is built from 14 residues. Per the germline V gene, CDR1 is DFQATT and CDR2 is SNEGSKA (reference sequence). After removal of 6 bases from V and 6 bases from J, the junction contained 8 bases not matched to a gene. The CDR3 here is CSAQDRGLVDTQYF. The CDR3 nucleotides are TGCAGTGCCCAGGACAGGGGGCTGGTGGATACGCAGTATTTT.

The rearrangement uses TRBV11-2 and TRBJ2-5, with 12 bases fitting TRBD2. CDR3 length equals 16 residues. V lost 6 bases to trimming and J lost 5 bases; unmatched junction nucleotides: 10. CDR1 and CDR2 from the germline V gene are SGHAT and FQNNGV. The CDR3 DNA is TGTGCCAGCAGTTGGGCACTAGCGGGGGGTCAGGAGACCCAGTACTTC. Translation: CASSWALAGGQETQYF.

This clonotype was observed a handful of times. The chain employs TRBV7-2 and TRBJ1-2; 8 nucleotides match TRBD1. The CDR3 runs 14 residues. Looked up from germline, CDR1 is SGHTA and CDR2 is FQGNSA. Trimming cost V 5 bases and J 3 bases; bases outside gene matches: 5. The CDR3 DNA is TGTGCCAGCAGCCCAGGACAGGGCTACTATGGCTACACCTTC. Its translation is CASSPGQGYYGYTF.

The genes are TRBV6-4 and TRBJ1-1; tentatively, D is TRBD1 (5 bases). V was shortened by 7 bases and J by 0 bases, with 15 bases between the two germline ends. Germline V gene data show CDR1 as MRHNA and CDR2 as SNTAGT. This CDR3 contains 15 residues. The CDR3 region has the DNA TGTGCCAGCAAGGTGGAAGACAGCCTGAACACTGAAGCTTTCTTT. Translated: CASKVEDSLNTEAFF.

CDR3 nucleotide sequence: TGTGCCAGCAGTTTAGTCCGGGGACGCACAGATACGCAGTATTTT. It is translated as CASSLVRGRTDTQYF. The chain has TRBV12-3 or TRBV12-4 and TRBJ2-3; D possibly uses TRBD1 or TRBD2 (5 bases each). CDR3 length: 15 residues. V lost 1 base and J lost 1, with 9 bases in between.

The J gene is TRBJ2-5, the V gene TRBV5-1; TRBD1 matches 11 bases. The CDR3 has 18 residues. Per germline, CDR1 SGHRS and CDR2 YFSETQ. Trimming cost V 4 bases and J 5 bases; bases outside gene matches: 16. CDR3 residues: CASSLYAIGQGARETQYF. In nucleotides, the CDR3 is TGCGCCAGCAGCCTGTACGCCATAGGACAGGGGGCTAGGGAGACCCAGTACTTC.

The chain is built from TRBV11-3 and TRBJ2-7, with 10 bases lining up with TRBD1. The V gene's germline CDR1 is SGHNT and CDR2 YENEEA. V lost 5 bases to trimming and J lost 3 bases; unmatched junction nucleotides: 7. This CDR3 contains 15 residues. The CDR3 sequence: CASSPGQGESYEQYF. DNA of the CDR3: TGTGCCAGCAGCCCTGGACAGGGGGAAAGCTACGAGCAGTACTTC.

The chain joins TRBV20-1 to TRBJ2-1, with a tentative D call TRBD2 (5 bases). Trimming took off 6 bases at V and 0 bases at J, with 21 bases between the two ends. Germline V gives CDR1 DFQATT, CDR2 SNEGSKA (reference sequence). The CDR3 spans 17 residues. The CDR3 is CSAPDVGGRSSYNEQFF. The CDR3, as DNA: TGCAGTGCCCCGGACGTGGGCGGGCGGAGCTCCTACAATGAGCAGTTCTTC.

The rearrangement joins TRBV15 to TRBJ2-3; 12 bases line up with TRBD2. Germline loops: CDR1 LNHNV, CDR2 YYDKDF (reference sequence). This CDR3 region has 16 residues. Unmatched junction bases numbered 5, after V lost 3 bases and J lost 4 bases. The CDR3 DNA reads TGTGCCACCAGCAGTGGGACTAGCGGGTACTCAGATACGCAGTATTTT. Its translation: CATSSGTSGYSDTQYF.

The chain recombines TRBV12-3 or TRBV12-4 with TRBJ1-5; D possibly corresponds to TRBD1 (5 bases). The CDR3 loop spans 12 amino acids. The V gene lost 2 bases and the J gene lost 10 bases, with 9 bases spanning the gap. The CDR3 DNA reads as TGTGCCAGCAGTTTAAGAGACAGACCCCAGCATTTT. Amino acids: CASSLRDRPQHF.

This chain connects TRBV19 to TRBJ1-1; D is unresolved. Trimming removed 3 bases at V and 0 bases at J, with 11 bases between. Germline lookup yields CDR1 LNHDA and CDR2 SQIVND (reference sequence). The CDR3 is 15 residues long. DNA of the CDR3: TGTGCCAGTAGTATGGATCCGGGGATGAACACTGAAGCTTTCTTT. Residues: CASSMDPGMNTEAFF.

By sample fraction, this clonotype is medium-sized (0.01 to 0.1%). The chain has TRBV18 and TRBJ1-2; D may be TRBD1 (5 bases). The CDR3 has 14 amino acids. V was pared by 3 bases and J by 4 bases, with 12 bases between. Germline CDR1 is KGHSH and CDR2 is LQKENI. CDR3 sequence: CASSPGGGPYGYTF. As DNA, the CDR3 is TGTGCCAGCTCACCCGGGGGGGGACCCTATGGCTACACCTTC.

On this clonotype: Here the CDR3 omits its conserved ending phenylalanine or tryptophan, so a read error is the likely source. The rearrangement links TRBV20-1 to TRBJ1-5, with D perhaps matching TRBD1 (5 bases). CDR3 length: 14 amino acids. Per germline, CDR1 DFQATT and CDR2 SNEGSKA (reference sequence). CDR3 in amino acids: CGQGRVGGNQPQHL. Written as DNA, the CDR3 is TGCGGCCAGGGTAGGGTGGGCGGCAATCAGCCCCAGCATTTA.

The rearrangement links TRBV11-2 to TRBJ2-5; 10 bases match TRBD1. The CDR3 consists of 17 residues. Germline assignment: CDR1 SGHAT and CDR2 FQNNGV. With V trimmed by 2 bases and J by 8 bases, 14 bases remained unmatched. The CDR3 sequence: CASSLLRGVTGGPTQYF. In nucleotides, the CDR3 is TGTGCCAGCAGCTTATTACGAGGGGTGACAGGGGGCCCTACCCAGTACTTC.

The CDR3 bases are TGCAGTGCACAGGGAGCCGCTGGGGCCAACGTCCTGACTTTC. Protein product: CSAQGAAGANVLTF. The chain has TRBV20-1 and TRBJ2-6, with D perhaps matching TRBD1 (6 bases). Germline V lookup: CDR1 DFQATT, CDR2 SNEGSKA (reference sequence). V was pared by 6 bases and J by 2 bases, with 11 bases between. The CDR3 extends over 14 amino acids.

CDR3 region: CSATPDTYSNQPQHF. CDR3 nucleotides: TGCAGTGCTACTCCTGACACTTATAGCAATCAGCCCCAGCATTTT. V gene TRBV20-1 combines with J gene TRBJ1-5; D not resolved. There are 15 residues in the CDR3. CDR1 and CDR2 from the germline V gene are DFQATT and SNEGSKA (reference sequence). Deletions cut 4 bases from V and 0 bases from J, with 13 bases between.

The V call is TRBV6-1, the J call TRBJ2-7; D not resolved. The germline V and J ends were trimmed by 2 bases and 0 bases, with 11 bases remaining between them. The CDR3 totals 15 residues. Germline V gene data show CDR1 as MNHNS and CDR2 as SASEGT. The CDR3 coding sequence is TGTGCCAGCAGTGAACCCACCCGAAGCTCCTACGAGCAGTACTTC. This gives the protein CASSEPTRSSYEQYF.

The chain carries TRBV4-1 and TRBJ1-6; D remains unclear. The germline V and J ends were trimmed by 2 bases and 1 base, with 9 bases remaining between them. The CDR3 loop spans 16 amino acids. Germline assignment: CDR1 MGHRA and CDR2 YSYEKL. CDR3 DNA: TGCGCCAGCAGCCAAAGTGCGGGGTCCTATAATTCACCCCTCCACTTT. Amino acids: CASSQSAGSYNSPLHF.

J is TRBJ2-2 and V is TRBV6-1; possible D gene TRBD2, 6 bases. V lost 5 bases and J 4 bases, leaving 17 bases between the germline ends. The CDR3 totals 16 residues. Looked up from germline, CDR1 is MNHNS and CDR2 is SASEGT. CDR3 region: CASSPRRAGGTGELFF. The CDR3 region has the DNA TGTGCCAGCAGTCCGCGGAGGGCTGGAGGCACCGGGGAGCTGTTTTTT.

The chain couples TRBV2 to TRBJ2-7; 10 bases agree with TRBD1. V dropped 6 bases and J dropped 6; count of bases not matched to a gene: 5. The CDR3 has 13 residues. Germline-derived CDR1 and CDR2 are SNHLY and FYNNEI. For the CDR3, the DNA is TGTGCCAGCAGCAGGGACAGGGGTGTCGAGCAGTACTTC. Its protein is CASSRDRGVEQYF.

The J gene is TRBJ2-3, the V gene TRBV7-2, with TRBD2 matching 9 bases. Looked up from germline, CDR1 is SGHTA and CDR2 is FQGNSA. Trimming cost V 3 bases and J 5 bases; bases outside gene matches: 9. The length of the CDR3 is 16 residues. The CDR3 DNA is TGTGCCAGCAGCTTCATGAGCGGGGGGCAGGGAGATACGCAGTATTTT. This encodes CASSFMSGGQGDTQYF.